A selection of T cell receptor beta chains follows, all from one sample in a study of spatial heterogeneity in lung cancer. MiXCR, applied by TCRdb to the 5' RACE reads, yields one record per CDR3 protein. The table records about 85,000 distinct CDR3 sequences, about 20% of them present only once. Here the sequenced sample was PBMCs, taken at surgery. The receptors shown here come from a male donor with early-stage non-small cell lung cancer. Both conserved end residues are part of each CDR3. Each record gives: V gene, clone size, J gene, D gene, CDR3 protein, CDR3 DNA. The D gene is left open where the match is weak. The size of a clone is reported for some rows only, either as once, few or many, or as a class for expanded clones.

>TRBV7-2|many|TRBJ1-5|.
CASSRDNNQPQHF
TGTGCCAGCAGCCGGGACAACAATCAGCCCCAGCATTTT
>TRBV7-2|.|TRBJ1-3|.
CASSSQYSGNTIYF
TGTGCCAGCAGCTCCCAGTACTCTGGAAACACCATATATTTT
>TRBV6-2/TRBV6-3|.|TRBJ1-1|TRBD1
CASRRTGEITEAFF
TGTGCCAGCAGAAGGACAGGGGAGATAACTGAAGCTTTCTTT
>TRBV28|many|TRBJ1-2|.
CASRGDFYGYTF
TGTGCCAGCAGGGGGGACTTCTATGGCTACACCTTC
>TRBV30|few|TRBJ2-7|TRBD1
CATQGQTYEQYF
TGTGCCACCCAGGGACAGACTTACGAGCAGTACTTC
>TRBV28|few|TRBJ1-5|.
CASNSYGQPQHF
TGTGCCAGCAACTCTTATGGTCAGCCCCAGCATTTT
>TRBV20-1|.|TRBJ2-7|TRBD2
CSASPHLAGLGEQYF
TGCAGTGCTAGCCCCCATTTAGCGGGACTGGGCGAGCAGTACTTC
>TRBV6-5|many|TRBJ1-5|.
CASSYSGAGQPQHF
TGTGCCAGCAGTTACTCGGGGGCAGGTCAGCCCCAGCATTTT
>TRBV4-3|.|TRBJ2-7|.
CAGSRRDGGSYEQYF
TGCGCCGGCAGCCGCAGGGATGGGGGCTCCTACGAGCAGTACTTC
>TRBV3-1|few|TRBJ2-3|.
CASSQEGADTQYF
TGTGCCAGCAGCCAAGAAGGGGCAGATACGCAGTATTTT
>TRBV5-1|.|TRBJ2-3|TRBD2
CASSPGLASLTDTQYF
TGCGCCAGCAGCCCGGGACTAGCGAGTTTAACAGATACGCAGTATTTT
>TRBV28|few|TRBJ1-5|.
CASSQVNQPQHF
TGTGCCAGCAGTCAGGTTAATCAGCCCCAGCATTTT
>TRBV28|many|TRBJ2-1|.
CASSPYGSSYNEQFF
TGTGCCAGCAGCCCATACGGTAGCTCCTACAATGAGCAGTTCTTC
>TRBV25-1|few|TRBJ2-3|.
CASSENWDTQYF
TGTGCCAGCAGTGAAAATTGGGATACGCAGTATTTT
>TRBV6-2/TRBV6-3|few|TRBJ2-3|.
CASSYSRRDTQYF
TGTGCCAGCAGTTACTCGAGGCGGGATACGCAGTATTTT
>TRBV5-1|few|TRBJ2-7|.
CASSFLQNAYEQYF
TGCGCCAGCAGCTTTCTACAGAATGCCTACGAGCAGTACTTC
>TRBV7-9|few|TRBJ1-1|.
CASSLATGEEAFF
TGTGCCAGCAGCTTGGCGACAGGTGAGGAAGCTTTCTTT
>TRBV15|.|TRBJ2-3|.
CATSSHGGTQYF
TGTGCCACCAGCAGTCATGGAGGTACGCAGTATTTT
>TRBV28|few|TRBJ1-5|.
CASSPLGAGDQPQHF
TGTGCCAGCAGTCCTCTCGGGGCAGGCGATCAGCCCCAGCATTTT
>TRBV6-2/TRBV6-3|many|TRBJ2-1|.
CASSYSGREEYRGEQFF
TGTGCCAGCAGTTACTCTGGCAGGGAAGAATATCGAGGTGAGCAGTTCTTC
>TRBV11-2|.|TRBJ2-3|TRBD1
CASSSDRGNTQYF
TGTGCCAGCAGCTCAGACAGGGGGAATACGCAGTATTTT
>TRBV12-3/TRBV12-4|.|TRBJ1-6|.
CASSLDGAPLHF
TGTGCCAGCAGTTTAGATGGGGCACCCCTCCACTTT
>TRBV2|few|TRBJ2-3|TRBD1
CASSKDRAFGTDTQYF
TGTGCCAGCAGTAAGGACAGGGCATTTGGGACAGATACGCAGTATTTT
>TRBV12-3/TRBV12-4|.|TRBJ2-1|.
CASSLGTSGDEQFF
TGTGCCAGCAGTTTAGGCACCTCAGGGGATGAGCAGTTCTTC
>TRBV30|few|TRBJ2-3|.
CAWSRATHTQYF
TGTGCCTGGAGTCGTGCAACCCATACGCAGTATTTT
>TRBV12-3/TRBV12-4|.|TRBJ2-1|TRBD2
CASSLGVSGRGEQFF
TGTGCCAGCAGTTTAGGGGTTAGCGGGAGGGGGGAGCAGTTCTTC
>TRBV28|few|TRBJ2-7|TRBD2
CASSRPGLAGYEQYF
TGTGCCAGCAGTCGTCCGGGACTAGCGGGTTACGAGCAGTACTTC
>TRBV3-1|.|TRBJ2-7|.
CASSGSSFEQYF
TGTGCCAGCAGCGGGAGCTCCTTCGAGCAGTACTTC
>TRBV7-8|many|TRBJ2-2|TRBD1
CASSPWDRPGPGELFF
TGTGCCAGCAGCCCCTGGGACAGGCCAGGACCAGGGGAGCTGTTTTTT